Described below is a single T cell receptor (beta chain) sequence and its context. The data originate from a study of shared clonotypes between healthy human individuals. Looking at the study overall: Per donor, CD8 memory used one plate, CD8 naive used two, CD4 memory used three and CD4 naive used three.

From germline, CDR1 is SEHNR and CDR2 FQNEAQ (reference sequence). The CDR3 spans 16 residues. Trimming took 6 bases from V and 4 from J, leaving 19 bases between them. Sequencing was at deep level. An even split of each subset's genomic DNA across several immunoSEQ plates was performed. Profiled with immunoSEQ multiplex PCR; TCRdb holds only in-frame clones, not every one. Counted here are some 1,400,000 clones, roughly 96% occurring once; the ten biggest clones make up over 1%. What was sequenced was naive CD4+ T cells sorted from blood. Subset of the sample: CD45RA+ positively selected. The chain couples TRBV7-9 to TRBJ2-4; no definite D call. This receptor was identified in a man aged 25 to 40 in good health. The CDR3 sequence is CASRSSNLTWKNIQYF. For the CDR3, the DNA is TGTGCCAGCAGATCCTCGAATTTAACGTGGAAAAACATTCAGTACTTC.